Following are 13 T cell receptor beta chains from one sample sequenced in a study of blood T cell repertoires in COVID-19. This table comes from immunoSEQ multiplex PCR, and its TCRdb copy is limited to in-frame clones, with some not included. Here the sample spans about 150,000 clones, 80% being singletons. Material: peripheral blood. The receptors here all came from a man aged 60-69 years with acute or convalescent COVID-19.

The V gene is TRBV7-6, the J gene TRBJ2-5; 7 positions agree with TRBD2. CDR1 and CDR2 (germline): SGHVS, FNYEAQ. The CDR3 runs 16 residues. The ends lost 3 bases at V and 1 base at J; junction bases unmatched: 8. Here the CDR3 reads CASSLGLAGTQETQYF. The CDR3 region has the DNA TGTGCCAGCAGCTTGGGATTAGCGGGCACCCAAGAGACCCAGTACTTC.

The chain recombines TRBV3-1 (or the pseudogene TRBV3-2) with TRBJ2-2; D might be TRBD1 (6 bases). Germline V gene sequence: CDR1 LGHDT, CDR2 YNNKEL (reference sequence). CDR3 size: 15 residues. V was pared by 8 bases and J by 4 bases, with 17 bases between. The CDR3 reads CASETGGPSTGELFF. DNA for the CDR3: TGTGCCAGCGAGACAGGCGGGCCCTCCACCGGGGAGCTGTTTTTT.

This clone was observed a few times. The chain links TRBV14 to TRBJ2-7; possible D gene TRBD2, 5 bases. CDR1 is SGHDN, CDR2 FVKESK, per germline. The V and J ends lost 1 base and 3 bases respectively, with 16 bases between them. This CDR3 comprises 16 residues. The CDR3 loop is CASSQAGWTEDYEQYF. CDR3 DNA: TGTGCCAGCAGCCAAGCGGGGTGGACGGAGGACTACGAGCAGTACTTC.

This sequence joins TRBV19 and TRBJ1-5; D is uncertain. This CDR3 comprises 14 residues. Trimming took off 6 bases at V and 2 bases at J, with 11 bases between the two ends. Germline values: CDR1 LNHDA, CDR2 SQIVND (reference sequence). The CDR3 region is CASSRTMGNQPQHF. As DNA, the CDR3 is TGTGCCAGTAGCCGGACTATGGGCAATCAGCCCCAGCATTTT.

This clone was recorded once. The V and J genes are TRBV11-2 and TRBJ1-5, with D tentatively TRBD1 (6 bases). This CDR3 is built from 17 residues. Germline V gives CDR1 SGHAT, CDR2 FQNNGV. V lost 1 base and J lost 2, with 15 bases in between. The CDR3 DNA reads TGTGCCAGCAGCTTAGGTCCTGGCGAGGGGGGCAATCAGCCCCAGCATTTT. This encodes CASSLGPGEGGNQPQHF.

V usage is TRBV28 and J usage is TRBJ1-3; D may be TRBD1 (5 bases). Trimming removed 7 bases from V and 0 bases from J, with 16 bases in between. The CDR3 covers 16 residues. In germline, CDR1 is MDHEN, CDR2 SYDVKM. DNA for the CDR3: TGTGCCAGCAAAGATGCGGGGGTTTCCTCTGGAAACACCATATATTTT. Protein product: CASKDAGVSSGNTIYF.

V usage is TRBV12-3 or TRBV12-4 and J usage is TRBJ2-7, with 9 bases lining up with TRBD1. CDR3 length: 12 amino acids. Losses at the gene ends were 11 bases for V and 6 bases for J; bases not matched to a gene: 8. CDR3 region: CACRTGAGEQYF. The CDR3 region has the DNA TGTGCCTGTAGGACAGGGGCGGGCGAGCAGTACTTC.

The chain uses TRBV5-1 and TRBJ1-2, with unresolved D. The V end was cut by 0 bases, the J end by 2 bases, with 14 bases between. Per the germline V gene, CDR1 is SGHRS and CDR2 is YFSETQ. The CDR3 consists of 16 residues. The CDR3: CASSLDPGSGNYGYTF. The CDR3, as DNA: TGCGCCAGCAGCTTGGATCCGGGATCTGGGAACTATGGCTACACCTTC.

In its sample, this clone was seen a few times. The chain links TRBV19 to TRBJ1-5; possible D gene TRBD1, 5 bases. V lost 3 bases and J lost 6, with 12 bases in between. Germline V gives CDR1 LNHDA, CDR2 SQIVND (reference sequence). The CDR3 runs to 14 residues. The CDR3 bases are TGTGCCAGTAGTATTTCGACCGGGGGTCAGCCCCAGCATTTT. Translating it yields CASSISTGGQPQHF.

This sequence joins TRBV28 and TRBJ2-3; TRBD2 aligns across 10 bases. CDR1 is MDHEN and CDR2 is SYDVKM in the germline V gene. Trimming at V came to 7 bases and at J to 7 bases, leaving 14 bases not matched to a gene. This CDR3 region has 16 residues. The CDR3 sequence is CASTFLAGVGLYTQYF. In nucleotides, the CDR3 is TGTGCCAGCACATTTCTAGCGGGGGTGGGCCTCTATACGCAGTATTTT.

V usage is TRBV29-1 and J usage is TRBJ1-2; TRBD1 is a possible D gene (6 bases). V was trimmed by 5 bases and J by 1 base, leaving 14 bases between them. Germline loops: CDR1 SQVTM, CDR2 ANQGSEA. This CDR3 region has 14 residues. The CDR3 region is CSVLGGGRNYGYTF. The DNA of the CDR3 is TGCAGCGTTCTGGGCGGGGGCCGTAACTATGGCTACACCTTC.

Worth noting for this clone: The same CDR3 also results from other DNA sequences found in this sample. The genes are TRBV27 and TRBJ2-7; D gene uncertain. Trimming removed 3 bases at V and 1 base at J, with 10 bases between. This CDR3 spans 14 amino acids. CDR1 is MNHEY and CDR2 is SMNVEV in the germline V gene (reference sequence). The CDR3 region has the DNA TGTGCCAGCAGTTTGTCGTTCCTTTCCTACGAGCAGTACTTC. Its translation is CASSLSFLSYEQYF.

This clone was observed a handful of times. The chain's CDR3 is CASSPLASGGEQYF. CDR3 in DNA: TGTGCCAGCAGTCCTCTAGCGTCGGGCGGCGAGCAGTACTTC. This chain connects TRBV2 to TRBJ2-7; D might be TRBD2 (6 bases). The CDR3 contains 14 residues. Trimming removed 5 bases from V and 6 bases from J, with 17 bases in between. Germline V gene sequence: CDR1 SNHLY, CDR2 FYNNEI.